This is a list of T cell receptor beta chains from one sample in a study of shared clonotypes between healthy human individuals. The protocol was immunoSEQ multiplex PCR, while the TCRdb copy is restricted to in-frame clones and leaves out a portion. The sample has millions of clones, about 95% seen once. The sample consisted of naive CD8+ T cells sorted from blood. These receptor sequences come from a man in his late teens or twenties in good health. CDR3s include the opening cysteine and the closing phenylalanine or tryptophan. The D gene is left open where the match is weak. Clone size is not always given. Where it is, it says once, few, many or a class for expanded clones.

TRBJ2-7,NA,TRBV5-6,NA,CASSLSRISSYEQYF,TGTGCCAGCAGCTTGAGTCGGATTAGCTCCTACGAGCAGTACTTC
TRBJ1-6,TRBD1,TRBV4-1,once,CASSQGPTGLDSPLHF,TGCGCCAGCAGCCAAGGCCCGACAGGGCTCGATTCACCCCTCCACTTT
TRBJ1-1,NA,TRBV10-3,NA,CAISDERFSAFF,TGTGCCATCAGTGATGAACGGTTTTCAGCTTTCTTT
TRBJ2-7,NA,TRBV9,NA,CASSVGEEQYF,TGTGCCAGCAGCGTAGGTGAGGAGCAGTACTTC
TRBJ1-1,TRBD1,TRBV9,NA,CASSAGGRNTEAFF,TGTGCCAGCAGTGCAGGGGGCAGGAACACTGAAGCTTTCTTT
TRBJ2-3,NA,TRBV5-4,NA,CASSLVGTLADTQYF,TGTGCCAGCAGCTTGGTAGGGACTTTGGCAGATACGCAGTATTTT
TRBJ2-7,NA,TRBV19,NA,CASAPGWDYEQYF,TGTGCCAGCGCCCCGGGGTGGGACTACGAGCAGTACTTC
TRBJ2-5,NA,TRBV9,NA,CASSALGEGYGETQYF,TGTGCCAGCAGCGCCCTGGGAGAGGGGTATGGGGAGACCCAGTACTTC
TRBJ2-2,NA,TRBV4-3,NA,CASSPTVNTGELFF,TGCGCCAGCAGCCCGACAGTGAACACCGGGGAGCTGTTTTTT
TRBJ2-3,NA,TRBV9,NA,CASSVISLSTDTQYF,TGTGCCAGCAGCGTGATATCTTTAAGCACAGATACGCAGTATTTT
TRBJ2-2,NA,TRBV6-1,NA,CASSESGINTGELFF,TGTGCCAGCAGTGAATCGGGGATCAACACCGGGGAGCTGTTTTTT
TRBJ2-7,NA,TRBV19,NA,CASSSQPSYEQYF,TGTGCCAGTAGTTCGCAGCCATCCTACGAGCAGTACTTC
TRBJ2-7,NA,TRBV7-9,NA,CASSSRQSYEQYF,TGTGCCAGCAGCTCCCGACAGAGCTACGAGCAGTACTTC
TRBJ1-6,NA,TRBV13,NA,CASSLGLGQEYNSPLHF,TGTGCCAGCAGCTTAGGCCTGGGTCAGGAGTATAATTCACCCCTCCACTTT
TRBJ2-7,TRBD2,TRBV7-2,once,CASTPPLTSGRVSYEQYF,TGTGCCAGCACTCCACCGCTGACTAGCGGGAGGGTCTCCTACGAGCAGTACTTC
TRBJ1-2,NA,TRBV6-5,NA,CASSTPGASYGYTF,TGTGCCAGCAGTACCCCAGGGGCGAGCTATGGCTACACCTTC
TRBJ2-7,TRBD2,TRBV30,NA,CAWSGRGLAGAAGYEQYF,TGTGCCTGGAGTGGGAGGGGACTAGCGGGGGCCGCGGGGTACGAGCAGTACTTC
TRBJ1-1,NA,TRBV10-3,NA,CAISESEDTVDRAFF,TGTGCCATCAGTGAGTCGGAAGACACGGTTGATAGAGCTTTCTTT
TRBJ2-7,TRBD1,TRBV27,NA,CASSSRTGAYEQYF,TGTGCCAGCAGTTCGCGGACAGGAGCCTACGAGCAGTACTTC
TRBJ1-1,NA,TRBV30,NA,CAWRTDRNTEAFF,TGTGCCTGGAGAACGGACAGGAACACTGAAGCTTTCTTT
TRBJ1-2,NA,TRBV6-5,NA,CASSYGGLANYGYTF,TGTGCCAGCAGTTACGGGGGGCTAGCTAACTATGGCTACACCTTC
TRBJ1-5,NA,TRBV4-1,NA,CASSQGWGEPNQPQHF,TGCGCCAGCAGCCAAGGGTGGGGTGAACCGAATCAGCCCCAGCATTTT
TRBJ2-5,NA,TRBV6-6,NA,CATDRTVSAETQYF,TGTGCCACCGACAGGACCGTGTCAGCGGAGACCCAGTACTTC
TRBJ2-2,NA,TRBV4-1,NA,CASSHPSSGELFF,TGCGCCAGCAGCCACCCCTCGTCCGGGGAGCTGTTTTTT
TRBJ2-7,NA,TRBV5-1,NA,CASSPGESYEQYF,TGCGCCAGCAGCCCAGGCGAATCCTACGAGCAGTACTTC
TRBJ1-3,TRBD1,TRBV6-1,once,CASSVLPGQAAGGIYF,TGTGCCAGCAGTGTCCTACCGGGACAGGCGGCCGGGGGCATATATTTT
TRBJ1-2,NA,TRBV5-4,many,CASSPDSYGYTF,TGTGCCAGCAGCCCGGACAGCTATGGCTACACCTTC
TRBJ2-7,TRBD2,TRBV5-6,NA,CASSFPIEGGSSYEQYF,TGTGCCAGCAGCTTCCCAATTGAGGGAGGGAGCTCCTACGAGCAGTACTTC